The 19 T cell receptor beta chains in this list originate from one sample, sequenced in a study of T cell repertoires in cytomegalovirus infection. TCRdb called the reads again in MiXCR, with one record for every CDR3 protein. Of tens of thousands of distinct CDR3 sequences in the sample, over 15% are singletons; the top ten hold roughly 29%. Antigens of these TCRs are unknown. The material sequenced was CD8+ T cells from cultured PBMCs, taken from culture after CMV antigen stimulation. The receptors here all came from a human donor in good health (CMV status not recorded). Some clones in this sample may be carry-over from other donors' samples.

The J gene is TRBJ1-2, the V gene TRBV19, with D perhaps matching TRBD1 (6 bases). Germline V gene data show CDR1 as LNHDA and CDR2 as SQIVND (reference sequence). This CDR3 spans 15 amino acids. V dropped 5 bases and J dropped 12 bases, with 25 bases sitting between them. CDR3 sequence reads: CASSPGGHLEIPHTF. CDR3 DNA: TGTGCCAGTAGTCCGGGGGGACACCTGGAAATCCCACACACCTTC.

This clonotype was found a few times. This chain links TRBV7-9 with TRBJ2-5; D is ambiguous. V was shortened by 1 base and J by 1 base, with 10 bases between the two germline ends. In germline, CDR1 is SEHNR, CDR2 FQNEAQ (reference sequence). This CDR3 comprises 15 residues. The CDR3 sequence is CASSLVTAVQETQYF. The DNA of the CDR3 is TGTGCCAGCAGCTTAGTAACGGCAGTCCAAGAGACCCAGTACTTC.

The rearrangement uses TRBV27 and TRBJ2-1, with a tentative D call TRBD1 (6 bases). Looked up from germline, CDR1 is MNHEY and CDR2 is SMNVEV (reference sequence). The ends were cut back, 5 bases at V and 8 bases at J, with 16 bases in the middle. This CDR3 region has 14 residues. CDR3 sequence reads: CASSHLQGSYEQFF. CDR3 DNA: TGTGCCAGCAGTCACTTACAGGGTAGCTATGAGCAGTTCTTC.

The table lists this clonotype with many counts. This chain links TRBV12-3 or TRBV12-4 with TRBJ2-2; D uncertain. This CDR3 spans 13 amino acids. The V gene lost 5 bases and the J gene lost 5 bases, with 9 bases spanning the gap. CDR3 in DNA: TGTGCCAGCAGTATCGTCGGTACCGGGGAGCTGTTTTTT. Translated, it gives CASSIVGTGELFF.

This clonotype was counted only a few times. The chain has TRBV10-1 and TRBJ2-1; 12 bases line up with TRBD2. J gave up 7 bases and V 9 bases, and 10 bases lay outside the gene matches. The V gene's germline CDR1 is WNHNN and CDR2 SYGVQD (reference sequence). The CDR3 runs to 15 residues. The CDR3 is CASSSGRARGNEQFF. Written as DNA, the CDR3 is TGCGCCAGTTCTAGCGGGAGGGCCCGGGGTAATGAGCAGTTCTTC.

The CDR3 DNA is TGTGCCAGCAGCGCAACAGGGGTCCAAGAGACCCAGTACTTC. Amino acid sequence: CASSATGVQETQYF. The J gene is TRBJ2-5, the V gene TRBV5-4, with TRBD1 matching 7 bases. The CDR3 is 14 amino acids. Germline V lookup: CDR1 SGHNT, CDR2 YYREEE (reference sequence). With V trimmed by 4 bases and J by 1 base, 4 bases remained unmatched.

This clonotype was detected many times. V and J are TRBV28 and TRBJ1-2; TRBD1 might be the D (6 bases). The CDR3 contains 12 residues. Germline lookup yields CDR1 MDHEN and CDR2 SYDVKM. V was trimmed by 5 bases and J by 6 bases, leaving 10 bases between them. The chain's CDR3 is CASSTGLDGYTF. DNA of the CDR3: TGTGCCAGCAGTACAGGGTTGGATGGCTACACCTTC.

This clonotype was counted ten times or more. This chain's CDR3 is CASSYRGEPDEQYF. The CDR3 DNA sequence: TGTGCCAGCAGTTATCGCGGGGAACCAGACGAGCAGTACTTC. The V gene is TRBV6-5, the J gene TRBJ2-7; D possibly corresponds to TRBD2 (6 bases). This CDR3 has 14 amino acids. V lost 3 bases and J lost 5, with 14 bases in between. Germline V CDR1 and CDR2: MNHEY, SVGAGI.

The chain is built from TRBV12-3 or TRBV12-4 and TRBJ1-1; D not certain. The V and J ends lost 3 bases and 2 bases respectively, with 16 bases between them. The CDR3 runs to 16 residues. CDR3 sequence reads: CASSLRLRGDNTEAFF. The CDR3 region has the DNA TGTGCCAGCAGTTTGAGACTTCGGGGAGATAACACTGAAGCTTTCTTT.

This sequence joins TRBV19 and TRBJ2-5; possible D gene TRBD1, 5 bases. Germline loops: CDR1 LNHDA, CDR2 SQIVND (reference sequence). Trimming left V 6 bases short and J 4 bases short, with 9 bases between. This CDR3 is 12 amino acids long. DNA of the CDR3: TGTGCCAGTAGGGCGCAGGGAGAGACCCAGTACTTC. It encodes CASRAQGETQYF. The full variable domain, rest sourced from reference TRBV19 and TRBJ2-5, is DGGITQSPKYLFRKEGQNVTLSCEQNLNHDAMYWYRQDPGQGLRLIYYSQIVNDFQKGDIAEGYSVSREKKESFPLTVTSAQKNPTAFYLCASRAQGETQYFGPGTRLLVL.

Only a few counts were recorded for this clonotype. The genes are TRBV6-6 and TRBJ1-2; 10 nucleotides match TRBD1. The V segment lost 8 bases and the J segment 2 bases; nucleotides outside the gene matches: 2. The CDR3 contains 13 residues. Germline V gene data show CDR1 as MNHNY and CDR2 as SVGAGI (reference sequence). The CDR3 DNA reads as TGTGCCAGCGAGGACAGGGGGAACTATGGCTACACCTTC. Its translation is CASEDRGNYGYTF.

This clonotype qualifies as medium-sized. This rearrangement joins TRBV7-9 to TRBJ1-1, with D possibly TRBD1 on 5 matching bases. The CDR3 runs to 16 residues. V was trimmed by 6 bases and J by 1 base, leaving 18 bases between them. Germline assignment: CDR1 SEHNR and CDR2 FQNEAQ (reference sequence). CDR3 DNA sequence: TGTGCCAGCAGGGAGACAGATACCCTAGCGAACACTGAAGCTTTCTTT. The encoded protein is CASRETDTLANTEAFF.

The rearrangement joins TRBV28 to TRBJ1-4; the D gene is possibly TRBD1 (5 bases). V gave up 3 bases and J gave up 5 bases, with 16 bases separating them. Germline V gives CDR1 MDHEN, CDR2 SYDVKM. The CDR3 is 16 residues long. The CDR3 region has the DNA TGTGCCAGCAGTTTGTTGAGTCCGGGACGAAATGAAAAACTGTTTTTT. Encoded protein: CASSLLSPGRNEKLFF.

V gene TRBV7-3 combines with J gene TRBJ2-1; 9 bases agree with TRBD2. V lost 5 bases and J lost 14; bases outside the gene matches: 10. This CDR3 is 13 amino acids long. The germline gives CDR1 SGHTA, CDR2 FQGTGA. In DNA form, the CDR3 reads TGTGCCAGCAGCAAATATAGCGGGGGATGGAAGTTCTTC. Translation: CASSKYSGGWKFF.

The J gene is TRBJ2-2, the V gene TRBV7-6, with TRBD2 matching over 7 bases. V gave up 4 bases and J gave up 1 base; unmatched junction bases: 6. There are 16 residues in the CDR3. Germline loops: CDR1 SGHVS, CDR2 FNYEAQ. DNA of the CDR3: TGTGCCAGCAGCTCGAGACTAGCAAGGAACACCGGGGAGCTGTTTTTT. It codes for CASSSRLARNTGELFF.

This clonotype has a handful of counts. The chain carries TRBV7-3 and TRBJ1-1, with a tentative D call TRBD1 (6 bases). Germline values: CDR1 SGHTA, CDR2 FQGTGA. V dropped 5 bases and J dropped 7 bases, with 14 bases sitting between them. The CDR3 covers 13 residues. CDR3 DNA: TGTGCCAGCAGCCTGGGGGGACAAAGTGAAGCTTTCTTT. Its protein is CASSLGGQSEAFF. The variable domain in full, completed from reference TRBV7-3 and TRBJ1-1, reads GAGVSQTPSNKVTEKGKYVELRCDPISGHTALYWYRQSLGQGPEFLIYFQGTGAADDSGLPNDRFFAVRPEGSVSTLKIQRTERGDSAVYLCASSLGGQSEAFFGQGTRLTVV.

The CDR3 DNA follows: TGTGCCAGCAGCGGACACCTAGCGGGGGGGCGAGAGACCCAGTACTTC. The encoded protein is CASSGHLAGGRETQYF. The chain is built from TRBV9 and TRBJ2-5; 12 nucleotides line up with TRBD2. The junction had 7 bases not matched to a gene; V was cut back by 3 bases and J by 4 bases. Looked up from germline, CDR1 is SGDLS and CDR2 is YYNGEE. The CDR3 contains 16 residues.

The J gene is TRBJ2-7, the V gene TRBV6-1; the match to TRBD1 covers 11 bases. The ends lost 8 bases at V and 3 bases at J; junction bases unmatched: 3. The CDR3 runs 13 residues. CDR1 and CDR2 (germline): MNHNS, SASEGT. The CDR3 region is CASGQGAIYEQYF. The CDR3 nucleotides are TGTGCCAGCGGACAGGGGGCTATCTACGAGCAGTACTTC.

The CDR3 here is CSAGTSDSSHNEQFF. As DNA, the CDR3 is TGCAGTGCTGGGACCTCCGACTCGAGCCACAATGAGCAGTTCTTC. The chain joins TRBV20-1 to TRBJ2-1, with D perhaps assigned TRBD1 or TRBD2 (5 bases each). Per germline, CDR1 DFQATT and CDR2 SNEGSKA (reference sequence). Trimming took off 5 bases at V and 5 bases at J, with 19 bases between the two ends. This CDR3 comprises 15 residues.